This is a list of T cell receptor beta chains from one sample in a study of shared clonotypes between healthy human individuals. Clones were sequenced by immunoSEQ multiplex PCR, and TCRdb holds only the in-frame ones, with some missing. Of around 370,000 clones listed, 96% are singletons. Sequencing was done on a sample of memory CD8+ T cells sorted from blood. The receptor set was obtained from a man younger than 45 in good health. Each CDR3 is given with its conserved first and last residue. The D gene is left open where the match is weak.

cdr3_aa: CASGPLGLGKNIQYF
d_call: .
v_call: TRBV18

cdr3_aa: CAWSGISYEQYF
d_call: .
v_call: TRBV30

cdr3_aa: CASSEVATRRLIYEQYF
d_call: .
v_call: TRBV6-1

cdr3_aa: CASSLIAGGPGEQFF
d_call: TRBD2
v_call: TRBV7-9

cdr3_aa: CASSIGSGELFF
d_call: .
v_call: TRBV19

cdr3_aa: CSATKLSEQYF
d_call: .
v_call: TRBV20-1

cdr3_aa: CASSRSRLAELNEQFF
d_call: TRBD2
v_call: TRBV6-6

cdr3_aa: CASSQDPILTTDRTDTQYF
d_call: .
v_call: TRBV4-1

cdr3_aa: CALREPLGNTIYF
d_call: .
v_call: TRBV10-3

cdr3_aa: CASSESEYYNEQFF
d_call: .
v_call: TRBV6-1

cdr3_aa: CASSLDRVLADTQYF
d_call: .
v_call: TRBV5-1

cdr3_aa: CASSQETAWGYTF
d_call: .
v_call: TRBV4-2

cdr3_aa: CASSIEAGFEQYF
d_call: .
v_call: TRBV19

cdr3_aa: CASSLELAGGYNEQFF
d_call: TRBD2
v_call: TRBV5-6

cdr3_aa: CASSGGEALQDNEQFF
d_call: .
v_call: TRBV9

cdr3_aa: CASSAEIAETSYNEQFF
d_call: .
v_call: TRBV7-9

cdr3_aa: CASSKARLPLRHYEQYF
d_call: .
v_call: TRBV21-1

cdr3_aa: CASSFLQGADTQYF
d_call: TRBD1
v_call: TRBV5-1

cdr3_aa: CASSPRTYEQYF
d_call: .
v_call: TRBV11-2

cdr3_aa: CATSLPQPKTDTQYF
d_call: .
v_call: TRBV15

cdr3_aa: CASSVERGKSSYNEQFF
d_call: .
v_call: TRBV9

cdr3_aa: CASSVDPSSYEQYF
d_call: .
v_call: TRBV9

cdr3_aa: CAWSHQGLGETQYF
d_call: TRBD2
v_call: TRBV30